This TCR beta chain was captured by sequencing in a study of T cells in localized non-small cell lung cancer (dated by TCRdb to the early 2020s). Study-level background: The study examined T cell repertoires in 200 to 300 patients with early-stage NSCLC and compared tumors with uninvolved tumor-adjacent lungs. All 250 or so NSCLC patients in the cohort were treatment-naive and had localized lung tumors that were resected. NSCLC patients had a mean age of approximately 66 years, and around 140 were male and 85 to 110 female.

At diagnosis, tumor, uninvolved tumor-adjacent lung and peripheral blood were collected and then preserved as a mix of FFPE and fresh-frozen material. For TCR repertoire profiling, blood samples were analyzed in the form of peripheral blood mononuclear cells. TCR beta CDR3 regions were sequenced from DNA using the immunoSEQ Assay. The paper's data handling went like this. To compute T cell density, TCR beta template counts were normalized to usable DNA, which was estimated by amplifying housekeeping genes. Richness was estimated using the preseqR package, with extrapolation to 400,000 templates for PBMC samples and to 120,000 templates for tissue samples. Clonality was defined as one minus Pielou's evenness. Tissue-enriched TCRs were identified through differential abundance testing performed on productive amino-acid clonotypes, with a minimum total count of 5 and an alpha of 0.1. The Jaccard Index and the Morisita Overlap Index were used to measure how much the repertoires overlapped between compartments. TCR beta CDR3s were clustered by GLIPH together with public tetramer-defined viral CDR3s, and at least three viral sequences plus V-gene enrichment were required for viral motifs. TCRdb mirrors the immuneACCESS table, restricted to in-frame sequences. Some clones are absent from its copies; in checked studies, under half trace to an unresolved V gene, and the reason for the others is unknown. V and J calls and clone size follow that table, whereas D and trimming were derived from the DNA. Across this sample there are 35,000 or so clones, with roughly 89% seen only once. The top ten clones comprise less than 9.5% of the sample.

The paper's findings and limits, for the study overall: Since the design was exploratory, TCR variables were selected using unadjusted p-values with no false-discovery rate correction. The highest T cell clonality was observed in uninvolved tumor-adjacent lung, where clonality exceeded that of tumor, suggesting that antigenic responses were more focused in uninvolved tumor-adjacent lung. Higher blood T cell density associated with longer overall survival, while higher adjacent-lung clonality associated with shorter survival. Multi-region tumor sequencing was not performed, so intratumor heterogeneity could not be excluded. Of the top 100 tumor clones, a median of roughly 53 were detected in paired uninvolved adjacent lung; 28 were also among that lung's top 100.

Between the V and J ends, shortened by 6 bases and 5 bases respectively, the junction contains 14 bases. CDR1 and CDR2 (LNHDA, SQIVND) derive from the germline V gene (reference sequence). The CDR3 covers 14 residues, taking in both the cysteine and the phenylalanine. The read is trimmed to its CDR3 DNA, 42 bases read in frame from base 1. Details on this clone: Its antigen is still unknown. Per-base qualities were not stored, and no clone one base away is much larger.

This clonotype originated in a woman between 40 and 69 years old with stage I lung adenocarcinoma. The chain is assembled from TRBV19 and TRBJ2-1; no confident D gene assignment can be made. Sequenced here: peripheral blood, sampled before any cancer treatment. CDR3 sequence: CASSDLRINNEQFF. In nucleotide form, the sequence is TGTGCCAGTAGCGACCTAAGGATCAACAATGAGCAGTTCTTC.